The 16 T cell receptor beta chains presented below share a single source sample, sequenced in a study of T cell repertoires in cytomegalovirus infection. These TCRs are of unknown antigen specificity. TCRdb re-called the reads with MiXCR, one entry per CDR3 protein. The sample shows roughly 80,000 distinct CDR3 sequences, 20% to 30% of them seen only once. The material was CD8+ T cells from cultured PBMCs, obtained from culture after CMV antigen stimulation. The source of these receptors is a human donor in good health (CMV status not recorded). Some clones in this sample may be carry-over from other donors' samples.

This rearrangement joins TRBV11-2 to TRBJ2-2; the match to TRBD1 covers 8 bases. V shed 2 bases, J shed 2 bases, and the junction held 7 bases outside the gene matches. CDR1 and CDR2 (germline): SGHAT, FQNNGV. CDR3 length equals 17 residues. CDR3 DNA sequence: TGTGCCAGCAGCTTACCCAGGACAGGGTTCAACACCGGGGAGCTGTTTTTT. Translating gives CASSLPRTGFNTGELFF.

As concerns this clonotype: A read error may be the cause here, since a much bigger clone is one base away. V is TRBV7-4 and J is TRBJ1-4, with D uncertain. The CDR3 sequence is 17 residues long. The V gene's germline CDR1 is SGHVT and CDR2 SQSDAQ. CDR3 nucleotide sequence: TGTGCCAGCAGCCCTTTTACGGCTGGGAACTTGAATGAAAAACTGTTATTT. Translated, it gives CASSPFTAGNLNEKLLF.

This clonotype was detected many times. The chain couples TRBV9 to TRBJ2-3, with TRBD2 matching over 7 bases. Germline CDR1 is SGDLS and CDR2 is YYNGEE. This CDR3 is built from 15 residues. V shed 3 bases, J shed 6 bases, and the junction held 10 bases outside the gene matches. The CDR3 here is CASSALAESEDTQYF. CDR3 in DNA: TGTGCCAGCAGCGCTCTAGCGGAATCTGAGGATACGCAGTATTTT.

The chain uses TRBV28 and TRBJ2-4; 9 bases are shared with TRBD1. Per germline, CDR1 MDHEN and CDR2 SYDVKM. The CDR3 sequence is 15 residues long. J was trimmed by 4 bases and V by 2 bases; bases with no gene match: 3. In nucleotides, the CDR3 is TGTGCCAGCAGTTTAGGTGGGACAGGGAAAAACATTCAGTACTTC. It encodes CASSLGGTGKNIQYF. Full variable domain (remainder filled in from reference TRBV28 and TRBJ2-4): DVKVTQSSRYLVKRTGEKVFLECVQDMDHENMFWYRQDPGLGLRLIYFSYDVKMKEKGDIPEGYSVSREKKERFSLILESASTNQTSMYLCASSLGGTGKNIQYFGAGTRLSVL.

Ten or more counts support this clonotype. This sequence joins TRBV19 and TRBJ1-1; D is undetermined. V lost 5 bases and J lost 0, with 7 bases in between. This CDR3 region has 13 residues. Germline V lookup: CDR1 LNHDA, CDR2 SQIVND (reference sequence). The CDR3 nucleotides are TGTGCCAGTAGTTCAAAAGTGAACACTGAAGCTTTCTTT. Translation gives CASSSKVNTEAFF.

With regard to this clonotype: This is likely a read error, given that the CDR3 carries no conserved phenylalanine or tryptophan at its end. The chain combines TRBV9 with TRBJ1-1; D possibly corresponds to TRBD1 (6 bases). Germline V CDR1 and CDR2: SGDLS, YYNGEE. The CDR3 length is 15 residues. V was clipped by 2 bases and J by 1 base, with 12 bases between them. CDR3 protein: CASSVSGGANTEAFC. The CDR3 coding sequence is TGTGCCAGCAGCGTGAGTGGGGGGGCGAACACTGAAGCTTTCTGT.

This clonotype occurred a few times. The V call is TRBV7-9, the J call TRBJ2-7; D remains unclear. The V gene lost 7 bases and the J gene lost 9 bases, with 19 bases spanning the gap. CDR3 length: 13 amino acids. Germline values: CDR1 SEHNR, CDR2 FQNEAQ (reference sequence). The CDR3 sequence: CASTPFGGPGQYF. The CDR3 DNA reads TGTGCCAGCACCCCCTTTGGCGGACCAGGGCAGTACTTC.

The V gene is TRBV3-1, the J gene TRBJ2-7; 8 positions match TRBD1. Germline loops: CDR1 LGHDT, CDR2 YNNKEL (reference sequence). CDR3 length: 13 residues. The ends lost 1 base at V and 4 bases at J; junction bases unmatched: 0. CDR3 protein: CASSQGTGYEQYF. DNA of the CDR3: TGTGCCAGCAGCCAAGGGACAGGGTACGAGCAGTACTTC.

In its sample, this clonotype is medium-sized. The chain is built from TRBV6-1 and TRBJ2-1; TRBD2 aligns across 8 bases. The germline CDR1 and CDR2 sequences are MNHNS and SASEGT. CDR3 length equals 15 residues. Trimming removed 4 bases from V and 4 bases from J; junction bases left unmatched: 6. Here the CDR3 DNA reads TGTGCCAGCAGTGCCGGGACTAGGGCTTACAATGAGCAGTTCTTC. As protein: CASSAGTRAYNEQFF.

This clonotype was recorded a few times. The chain uses TRBV27 and TRBJ2-5; D is perhaps TRBD1 (7 bases). Trimming stripped 6 bases from V and 2 bases from J, with 13 bases between. The CDR3 runs to 14 residues. Germline V CDR1 and CDR2: MNHEY, SMNVEV (reference sequence). CDR3 residues: CASRFRGAQETQYF. The CDR3 DNA reads as TGTGCCAGCAGATTCAGGGGGGCGCAAGAGACCCAGTACTTC.

This chain uses TRBV4-1 with TRBJ2-7; TRBD2 agrees at 11 bases. The CDR3 loop spans 17 amino acids. V shed 1 base and J 10 bases; nucleotides not matched to a gene: 15. Germline-derived CDR1 and CDR2 are MGHRA and YSYEKL. CDR3 in amino acids: CASSQVAGGPVPTVQYF. The CDR3, as DNA: TGCGCCAGCAGCCAAGTAGCGGGGGGGCCGGTTCCGACCGTACAGTACTTC.

This clonotype has a handful of counts. The chain uses TRBV7-9 and TRBJ2-7; the match to TRBD1 covers 8 bases. This CDR3 spans 16 amino acids. Germline V gene data show CDR1 as SEHNR and CDR2 as FQNEAQ (reference sequence). V lost 5 bases, J lost 0 bases, and 9 bases stayed unmatched. The CDR3 spells CASSPYGTGSSYEQYF. In DNA, the CDR3 is TGTGCCAGCAGCCCGTACGGGACAGGTAGCTCCTACGAGCAGTACTTC.

This clonotype was detected a few times. The chain is built from TRBV20-1 and TRBJ2-5; D possibly corresponds to TRBD2 (5 bases). The CDR3 has 14 residues. Germline V gives CDR1 DFQATT, CDR2 SNEGSKA (reference sequence). V lost 7 bases to trimming and J lost 3 bases, with 18 bases between them. The CDR3: CSGGMRAQEETQYF. DNA of the CDR3: TGCAGTGGCGGCATGCGGGCCCAAGAAGAGACCCAGTACTTC.

Ten or more counts support this clonotype. This chain uses TRBV7-9 with TRBJ1-2; possibly TRBD1 for D (6 bases). The CDR3 has 15 residues. The V end was cut by 5 bases, the J end by 4 bases, with 17 bases between. From germline, CDR1 is SEHNR and CDR2 FQNEAQ (reference sequence). The chain's CDR3 is CASSPPGGASYGYTF. The CDR3 coding sequence is TGTGCCAGCAGCCCCCCGGGGGGGGCTTCCTATGGCTACACCTTC. Filled out from reference TRBV7-9 and TRBJ1-2, the complete variable domain reads DTGVSQNPRHKITKRGQNVTFRCDPISEHNRLYWYRQTLGQGPEFLTYFQNEAQLEKSRLLSDRFSAERPKGSFSTLEIQRTEQGDSAMYLCASSPPGGASYGYTFGSGTRLTVV.

To note about this clonotype: One end of the junction varies from germline; a read error may be responsible. J is TRBJ2-5 and V is TRBV12-3 or TRBV12-4; no clear D. The CDR3 is 11 residues long. The CDR3 loop is CVSSSGKTQYF. The CDR3 DNA reads TGTGTCAGCAGTTCCGGAAAGACCCAGTACTTC.

This chain uses TRBV28 with TRBJ2-7; the D gene is possibly TRBD1 (6 bases). Germline V gives CDR1 MDHEN, CDR2 SYDVKM. The length of the CDR3 is 14 residues. The V and J ends lost 6 bases and 3 bases respectively, with 15 bases between them. CDR3 sequence: CASSLDRDGYEQYF. As DNA, the CDR3 is TGTGCCAGCAGCCTGGACAGAGATGGCTACGAGCAGTACTTC.